Following are 26 T cell receptor beta chains from one sample sequenced in a study of human T cells and chemical hapten exposure. TCRdb itself ran the RACE reads through MiXCR, one entry per CDR3 protein. The sample has about 360,000 distinct CDR3 sequences; approximately 5.1% are singletons. The time point here: patch test 1, 2 weeks after DPC sensitization. Treatment noted: therapeutic diphenylcyclopropenone sensitization with weekly scalp DPC. The source material was whole blood, sampled in connection with sensitization to the hapten diphenylcyclopropenone (DPC). The origin of the receptors is a woman between 45 and 65 years old with alopecia areata. Some clones in this sample may be carry-over from other donors' samples.

This clonotype was observed at least ten times. This rearrangement joins TRBV29-1 to TRBJ2-5, with TRBD1 matching over 9 bases. The trim removed 1 base at V and 0 bases at J, leaving 6 bases unmatched. This CDR3 region has 16 residues. CDR1 SQVTM and CDR2 ANQGSEA come from the germline V gene. The CDR3 DNA is TGCAGCGTTGAAGGGGCGACAGGGGGTTACCAAGAGACCCAGTACTTC. Its translation is CSVEGATGGYQETQYF. The whole variable domain, remainder taken from reference TRBV29-1 and TRBJ2-5, is SAVISQKPSRDICQRGTSLTIQCQVDSQVTMMFWYRQQPGQSLTLIATANQGSEATYESGFVIDKFPISRPNLTFSTLTVSNMSPEDSSIYLCSVEGATGGYQETQYFGPGTRLLVL.

The rearrangement joins TRBV7-6 to TRBJ1-6; no reliable D call. Germline V CDR1 and CDR2: SGHVS, FNYEAQ. Trimming took 5 bases from V and 8 from J, leaving 16 bases between them. The CDR3 loop spans 15 amino acids. CDR3 sequence reads: CASSHDSSGYSPLHF. The DNA for the CDR3 is TGTGCCAGCAGCCACGACTCTTCCGGCTATTCACCCCTCCACTTT.

This clonotype was seen at least ten times. The rearrangement joins TRBV29-1 to TRBJ1-1; D may be TRBD1 (5 bases). Trimming stripped 3 bases from V and 5 bases from J, with 10 bases between. This CDR3 region has 12 residues. Germline CDR1 is SQVTM and CDR2 is ANQGSEA. The CDR3 DNA reads TGCAGCGTTGACTCGTCAGGGACTGAAGCTTTCTTT. It translates to CSVDSSGTEAFF.

This clonotype was counted at least ten times. The chain links TRBV7-2 to TRBJ2-1; 11 nucleotides agree with TRBD2. Germline assignment: CDR1 SGHTA and CDR2 FQGNSA. The CDR3 spans 16 residues. The V and J ends lost 1 base and 6 bases, in that order; junction bases with no gene match: 5. The CDR3 region is CASSLEGTSGSNEQFF. The CDR3 coding sequence is TGTGCCAGCAGCTTAGAGGGAACTAGCGGGAGCAATGAGCAGTTCTTC.

Notes on this clonotype: A clone one base away is much larger, so this may be a read error. This rearrangement joins TRBV12-3 or TRBV12-4 to TRBJ1-1, with D unclear. The CDR3 is 15 residues long. The V and J ends lost 6 bases and 4 bases respectively, with 18 bases between them. Here the CDR3 reads CASSSRTRMITEAFF. CDR3 coding DNA: TGTGCCAGCAGCTCCCGGACGCGAATGATCACTGAAGCTTTCTTT.

This clonotype was counted at least ten times. This CDR3 is CASSYGVSYEQYF. CDR3 bases: TGTGCCAGCAGTTACGGGGTCTCCTACGAGCAGTACTTC. The chain is built from TRBV6-5 and TRBJ2-7; the D is unclear. The CDR3 length is 13 residues. In germline, CDR1 is MNHEY, CDR2 SVGAGI. Trimming took 2 bases from V and 0 from J, leaving 5 bases between them.

There are many counts of this clonotype. The chain combines TRBV12-3 or TRBV12-4 with TRBJ1-2; 8 nucleotides match TRBD1. After removal of 6 bases from V and 7 bases from J, the junction contained 7 bases not matched to a gene. This CDR3 is 13 amino acids long. The CDR3 nucleotides are TGTGCCAGCAGCTTTGACAGGGGAAGTGGCTACACCTTC. Its protein is CASSFDRGSGYTF.

This clonotype was seen repeatedly, ten times or more. The rearrangement links TRBV20-1 to TRBJ2-3; tentative D call: TRBD1 (6 bases). Germline CDR1 DFQATT, CDR2 SNEGSKA (reference sequence). V was clipped by 5 bases and J by 5 bases, with 20 bases between them. This CDR3 is 15 amino acids long. Written as DNA, the CDR3 is TGCAGTGCTGGGGACACGGGAACAGCACAAGATACGCAGTATTTT. Translating gives CSAGDTGTAQDTQYF.

There are many counts of this clonotype. J is TRBJ2-1 and V is TRBV6-2 or TRBV6-3; 11 bases agree with TRBD2. J gave up 2 bases and V 5 bases, and 2 bases lay outside the gene matches. Per the germline V gene, CDR1 is MNHEY and CDR2 is SVGEGT. The CDR3 extends over 15 amino acids. The CDR3 protein is CASSPSGRPYNEQFF. In nucleotides, the CDR3 is TGTGCCAGCAGTCCTAGCGGGAGGCCCTACAATGAGCAGTTCTTC.

This clonotype was recorded at least ten times. This chain connects TRBV10-1 to TRBJ2-7, with D unresolved. This CDR3 contains 13 residues. V was clipped by 3 bases and J by 0 bases, with 6 bases between them. Germline V gene data show CDR1 as WNHNN and CDR2 as SYGVQD (reference sequence). The CDR3 DNA follows: TGCGCCAGCAGTGAAGGGCTCTCCTACGAGCAGTACTTC. Encoded protein: CASSEGLSYEQYF.

This chain connects TRBV3-1 to TRBJ2-3; no clear D. The CDR3 contains 12 residues. The germline V gene encodes CDR1 LGHDT and CDR2 YNNKEL (reference sequence). Deletions cut 3 bases from V and 3 bases from J, with 4 bases between. The CDR3 bases are TGTGCCAGCAGCCAGCAAACAGATACGCAGTATTTT. Translating it yields CASSQQTDTQYF.

This clonotype has a count of ten or more. This rearrangement joins TRBV7-9 to TRBJ2-7; 7 bases match TRBD1. Germline V gene data show CDR1 as SEHNR and CDR2 as FQNEAQ (reference sequence). J was trimmed by 4 bases and V by 5 bases; bases with no gene match: 8. This CDR3 comprises 14 residues. CDR3: CASSPSGTVYEQYF. In nucleotides, the CDR3 is TGTGCCAGCAGCCCCTCGGGGACAGTTTACGAGCAGTACTTC.

This clonotype was seen ten or more times. This rearrangement joins TRBV7-6 to TRBJ1-4; 8 positions agree with TRBD1. J lost 8 bases, V lost 1 base, and 12 bases had no gene match. This CDR3 contains 17 residues. CDR1 is SGHVS and CDR2 is FNYEAQ in the germline V gene. CDR3 in amino acids: CASSLGALYGDREKLFF. Here the CDR3 DNA reads TGTGCCAGCAGCTTAGGGGCTTTATACGGGGACAGGGAAAAACTGTTTTTT.

The chain links TRBV16 to TRBJ1-2; perhaps TRBD1 as D (6 bases). This CDR3 has 20 amino acids. Per the germline V gene, CDR1 is KGHSY and CDR2 is FQNENV. V was cut by 1 base and J by 0 bases, with 24 bases left in between. In DNA, the CDR3 is TGTGCCAGCAGCCAATTTTCTATAGGACAGAGAACGAGAGCTAACTATGGCTACACCTTC. Protein sequence: CASSQFSIGQRTRANYGYTF.

The chain has TRBV29-1 and TRBJ1-4; D remains ambiguous. CDR3 size: 11 residues. V was shortened by 7 bases and J by 4 bases, with 7 bases between the two germline ends. Looked up from germline, CDR1 is SQVTM and CDR2 is ANQGSEA. CDR3 loop: CSALYNEKLFF. In DNA form, the CDR3 reads TGCAGCGCCCTGTATAATGAAAAACTGTTTTTT. Full variable domain (outside the CDR3, taken from reference TRBV29-1 and TRBJ1-4): SAVISQKPSRDICQRGTSLTIQCQVDSQVTMMFWYRQQPGQSLTLIATANQGSEATYESGFVIDKFPISRPNLTFSTLTVSNMSPEDSSIYLCSALYNEKLFFGSGTQLSVL.

The J gene is TRBJ2-7, the V gene TRBV28, with no clear D. There are 14 residues in the CDR3. The germline V and J ends were trimmed by 5 bases and 0 bases, with 11 bases remaining between them. Germline-derived CDR1 and CDR2 are MDHEN and SYDVKM. The CDR3 sequence is CASSPRVFSYEQYF. CDR3 coding DNA: TGTGCCAGCAGTCCCCGGGTCTTCTCCTACGAGCAGTACTTC.

This clonotype occurred a few times. V and J are TRBV13 and TRBJ1-1; D is unresolved. V gave up 0 bases and J gave up 0 bases, with 11 bases separating them. The CDR3 spans 16 residues. Germline lookup yields CDR1 PRHDT and CDR2 FYEKMQ (reference sequence). The CDR3 DNA follows: TGTGCCAGCAGCTTAGGCCAGAGCCTCATGAACACTGAAGCTTTCTTT. Amino acids: CASSLGQSLMNTEAFF.

This clonotype was counted ten times or more. This sequence joins TRBV2 and TRBJ1-2, with 8 bases fitting TRBD1. The CDR3 loop spans 13 amino acids. Germline assignment: CDR1 SNHLY and CDR2 FYNNEI. J gave up 3 bases and V 3 bases, and 0 bases lay outside the gene matches. This chain's CDR3 is CASSETGDYGYTF. The CDR3 bases are TGTGCCAGCAGTGAGACAGGGGACTATGGCTACACCTTC.

In its sample, this clonotype was seen a few times. The chain joins TRBV27 to TRBJ1-2, with TRBD1 identical over 7 bases. CDR1 and CDR2 (germline): MNHEY, SMNVEV (reference sequence). The CDR3 is made up of 14 amino acids. The trim removed 6 bases at V and 5 bases at J, leaving 9 bases unmatched. The CDR3 DNA follows: TGTGCCAGCAGATTTGAGACAGGGACGTATGGCTACACCTTC. Translating it yields CASRFETGTYGYTF.

Ten or more counts support this clonotype. The chain carries TRBV2 and TRBJ1-1; unclear D gene. V was clipped by 10 bases and J by 4 bases, with 10 bases between them. The CDR3 sequence is 11 residues long. Germline values: CDR1 SNHLY, CDR2 FYNNEI. The CDR3, as DNA: TGTGCCACCTCAGAGGTCACTGAAGCTTTCTTT. Residues: CATSEVTEAFF. The complete variable domain, with remaining parts taken from reference TRBV2 and TRBJ1-1, reads EPEVTQTPSHQVTQMGQEVILRCVPISNHLYFYWYRQILGQKVEFLVSFYNNEISEKSEIFDDQFSVERPDGSNFTLKIRSTKLEDSAMYFCATSEVTEAFFGQGTRLTVV.

This clonotype has a count of ten or more. V and J are TRBV4-2 and TRBJ2-3; 16 nucleotides agree with TRBD2. Germline loops: CDR1 LGHNA, CDR2 YNFKEQ. The V segment lost 6 bases and the J segment 1 base; nucleotides outside the gene matches: 7. The CDR3 loop spans 18 amino acids. CDR3 DNA: TGTGCCAGCAGGCCGGGACTAGCGGGGGGGATGCGCACAGATACGCAGTATTTT. It encodes CASRPGLAGGMRTDTQYF.

This clonotype was counted at least ten times. Here the CDR3 DNA reads TGTGCCAGCAGCCAAGGATGGAGCACTGAAGCTTTCTTT. Translated, it gives CASSQGWSTEAFF. The rearrangement links TRBV3-1 to TRBJ1-1; D is undetermined. The germline V and J ends were trimmed by 1 base and 4 bases, with 7 bases remaining between them. Germline CDR1 LGHDT, CDR2 YNNKEL (reference sequence). CDR3 size: 13 residues.

This clonotype was detected many times. CDR3 amino acids: CASSPPGLDTQYF. The CDR3, as DNA: TGTGCCAGCTCACCACCGGGACTAGATACGCAGTATTTT. J is TRBJ2-3 and V is TRBV18; D is perhaps TRBD2 (6 bases). The germline V gene encodes CDR1 KGHSH and CDR2 LQKENI. The CDR3 consists of 13 residues. Trimming left V 0 bases short and J 5 bases short, with 6 bases between.

The chain has TRBV7-2 and TRBJ2-7, with 7 bases fitting TRBD2. CDR1 and CDR2 (germline): SGHTA, FQGNSA. V lost 8 bases and J lost 2; bases outside the gene matches: 12. The CDR3 extends over 15 amino acids. The CDR3, as DNA: TGTGCCAGCGCAAGCTGGCGGGAGATTACCTACGAGCAGTACTTC. Its translation: CASASWREITYEQYF.

This clonotype was recorded a few times. This chain connects TRBV11-2 to TRBJ2-3; D ambiguous. The CDR3 loop spans 16 amino acids. V shed 5 bases and J shed 2 bases, with 17 bases lying between them. Germline V gene lookup returns CDR1 SGHAT and CDR2 FQNNGV. CDR3 nucleotides: TGTGCCAGCAGCCGGGTAGCTACGCTTCACACAGATACGCAGTATTTT. It codes for CASSRVATLHTDTQYF. Variable domain in full (rest from reference TRBV11-2 and TRBJ2-3): EAGVAQSPRYKIIEKRQSVAFWCNPISGHATLYWYQQILGQGPKLLIQFQNNGVVDDSQLPKDRFSAERLKGVDSTLKIQPAKLEDSAVYLCASSRVATLHTDTQYFGPGTRLTVL.

V gene TRBV6-1 combines with J gene TRBJ2-3; D is possibly TRBD2 (5 bases). V lost 7 bases and J lost 2, with 16 bases in between. Germline CDR1 reads MNHNS; CDR2 reads SASEGT. The CDR3 consists of 15 residues. Here the CDR3 reads CASKVAPPTTDTQYF. The DNA for the CDR3 is TGTGCCAGCAAAGTAGCGCCCCCCACCACAGATACGCAGTATTTT.